The sequence of this TCR beta chain was determined in a study of T cell repertoires in ileal Crohn's disease. In the study overall: Patients had a median approximately 7.2-year disease duration, and approximately 35% were active smokers. Study-wide points: Clonal expansions were more frequent in active smokers than non-smokers at surgery. Endoscopic recurrence occurred in every patient whose clonality exceeded 26.8%.

Around 0.45 micrograms of biopsy DNA per sample underwent TCRB immunosequencing. Using immunoSEQ multiplex PCR, the repertoire was profiled, and TCRdb retains in-frame clones only, with some absent. Of thousands of clones in the sample, 80% to 85% are singletons; the top ten hold more than 4%. Note on this clone: No antigen is known for it.

Trimming took 4 bases from V and 2 from J, leaving 17 bases between them. CDR1 and CDR2 (germline): SGHRS, YFSETQ. CDR3 size: 16 residues. The specimen sequenced was ileal tissue. The receptor was isolated from an adult with Crohn's disease. The chain couples TRBV5-1 to TRBJ2-3, with D perhaps TRBD1 (6 bases). In DNA, the CDR3 is TGCGCCAGCAGCCTAATGGAGGACAGCCTCACAGATACGCAGTATTTT. Encoded protein: CASSLMEDSLTDTQYF.